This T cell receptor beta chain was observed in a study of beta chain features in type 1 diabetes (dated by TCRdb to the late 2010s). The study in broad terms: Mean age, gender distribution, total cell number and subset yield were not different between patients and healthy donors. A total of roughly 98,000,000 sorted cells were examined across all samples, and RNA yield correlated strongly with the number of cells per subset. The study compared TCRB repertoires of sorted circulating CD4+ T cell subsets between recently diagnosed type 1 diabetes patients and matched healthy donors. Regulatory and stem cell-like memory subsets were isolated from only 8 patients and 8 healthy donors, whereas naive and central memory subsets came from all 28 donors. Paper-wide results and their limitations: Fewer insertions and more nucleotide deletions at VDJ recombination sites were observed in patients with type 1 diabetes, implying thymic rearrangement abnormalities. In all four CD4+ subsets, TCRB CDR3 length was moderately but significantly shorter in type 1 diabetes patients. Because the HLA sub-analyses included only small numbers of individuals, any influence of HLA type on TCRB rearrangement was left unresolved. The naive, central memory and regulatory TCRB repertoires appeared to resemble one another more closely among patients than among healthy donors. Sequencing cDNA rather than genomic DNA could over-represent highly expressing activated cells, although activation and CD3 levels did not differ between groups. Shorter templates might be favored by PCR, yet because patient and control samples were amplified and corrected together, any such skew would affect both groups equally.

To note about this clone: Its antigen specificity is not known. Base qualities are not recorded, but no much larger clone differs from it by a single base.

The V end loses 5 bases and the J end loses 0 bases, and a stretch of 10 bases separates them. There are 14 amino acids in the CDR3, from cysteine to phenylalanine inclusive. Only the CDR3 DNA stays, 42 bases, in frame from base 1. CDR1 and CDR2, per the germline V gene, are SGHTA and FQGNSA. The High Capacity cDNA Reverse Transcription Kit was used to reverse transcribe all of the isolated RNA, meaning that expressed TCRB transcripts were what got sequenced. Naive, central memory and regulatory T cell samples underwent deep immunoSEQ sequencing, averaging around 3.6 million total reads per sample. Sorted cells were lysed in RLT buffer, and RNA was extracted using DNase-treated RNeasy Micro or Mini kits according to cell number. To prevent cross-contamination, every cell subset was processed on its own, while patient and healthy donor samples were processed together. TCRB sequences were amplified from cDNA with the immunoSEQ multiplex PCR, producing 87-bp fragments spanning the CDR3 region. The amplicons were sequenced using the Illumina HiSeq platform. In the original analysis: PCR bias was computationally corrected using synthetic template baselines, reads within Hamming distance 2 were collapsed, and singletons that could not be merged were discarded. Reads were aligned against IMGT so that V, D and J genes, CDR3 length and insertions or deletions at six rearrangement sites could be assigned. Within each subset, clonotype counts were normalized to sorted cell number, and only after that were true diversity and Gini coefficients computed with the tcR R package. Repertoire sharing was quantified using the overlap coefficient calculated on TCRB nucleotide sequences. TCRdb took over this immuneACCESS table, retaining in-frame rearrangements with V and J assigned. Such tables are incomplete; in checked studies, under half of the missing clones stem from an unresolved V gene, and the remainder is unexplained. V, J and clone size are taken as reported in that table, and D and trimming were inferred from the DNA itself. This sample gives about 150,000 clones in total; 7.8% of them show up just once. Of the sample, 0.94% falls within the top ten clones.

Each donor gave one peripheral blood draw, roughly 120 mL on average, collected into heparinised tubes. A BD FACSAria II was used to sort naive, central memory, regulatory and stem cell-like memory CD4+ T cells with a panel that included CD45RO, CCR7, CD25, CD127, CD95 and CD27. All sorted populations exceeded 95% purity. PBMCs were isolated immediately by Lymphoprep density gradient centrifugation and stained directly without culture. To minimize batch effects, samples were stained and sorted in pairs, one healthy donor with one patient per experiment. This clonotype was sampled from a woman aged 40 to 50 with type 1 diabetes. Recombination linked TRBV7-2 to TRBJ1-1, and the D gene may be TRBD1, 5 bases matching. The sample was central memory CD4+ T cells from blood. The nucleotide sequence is TGTGCCAGCAGCATTGACAGACTGAACACTGAAGCTTTCTTT. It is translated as CASSIDRLNTEAFF.